Following are 7 T cell receptor beta chains from one sample sequenced in a study of blood T cell repertoires in COVID-19. Clones were sequenced by immunoSEQ multiplex PCR, and TCRdb holds only the in-frame ones, with some missing. The sample lists roughly 230,000 clones, 84% occurring once. The sample taken for sequencing was peripheral blood. These receptors were taken from a man aged 45-60 years with acute or convalescent COVID-19.

This rearrangement joins TRBV6-6 to TRBJ2-2, with 8 nucleotides matching TRBD2. CDR1 and CDR2 (germline): MNHNY, SVGAGI (reference sequence). Trimming removed 5 bases from V and 1 base from J; junction bases left unmatched: 3. The CDR3 contains 15 residues. The CDR3 DNA sequence: TGTGCCAGCAGTGGGACTAGAGGGAACACCGGGGAGCTGTTTTTT. Its translation: CASSGTRGNTGELFF.

This rearrangement joins TRBV5-6 to TRBJ1-6; 10 nucleotides match TRBD1. CDR1 is SGHDT, CDR2 YYEEEE, per germline. J was trimmed by 3 bases and V by 4 bases; bases with no gene match: 7. CDR3 length equals 17 residues. CDR3 sequence reads: CASSRAGQGYYNSPLHF. The CDR3 coding sequence is TGTGCCAGCAGCCGTGCGGGACAGGGGTACTATAATTCACCCCTCCACTTT.

V usage is TRBV5-5 and J usage is TRBJ1-2, with 7 nucleotides matching TRBD1. CDR1 and CDR2 from the germline V gene are SGHKS and YYEKEE (reference sequence). V lost 2 bases to trimming and J lost 3 bases; unmatched junction nucleotides: 1. This CDR3 has 13 amino acids. CDR3 sequence: CASSFQGDYGYTF. Here the CDR3 DNA reads TGTGCCAGCAGCTTCCAGGGGGACTATGGCTACACCTTC.

V gene TRBV6-2 or TRBV6-3 combines with J gene TRBJ2-7; the D gene is possibly TRBD1 (6 bases). Trimming cost V 5 bases and J 5 bases, with 13 bases left between them. This CDR3 comprises 13 residues. Per the germline V gene, CDR1 is MNHEY and CDR2 is SVGEGT. Here the CDR3 reads CASSNRASHEQYF. CDR3 coding DNA: TGTGCCAGCAGTAACAGGGCGTCCCACGAGCAGTACTTC.

The chain is built from TRBV5-5 and TRBJ2-5, with D perhaps matching TRBD2 (6 bases). This CDR3 comprises 13 residues. Germline-derived CDR1 and CDR2 are SGHKS and YYEKEE (reference sequence). Deletions cut 5 bases from V and 5 bases from J, with 13 bases between. This CDR3 is CASSGTSGETQYF. As DNA, the CDR3 is TGTGCCAGCAGTGGGACTTCGGGGGAGACCCAGTACTTC.

This rearrangement joins TRBV28 to TRBJ1-4, with 7 bases fitting TRBD1. CDR1 and CDR2 from the germline V gene are MDHEN and SYDVKM. With V trimmed by 7 bases and J by 2 bases, 7 bases remained unmatched. The CDR3 has 15 amino acids. CDR3 nucleotide sequence: TGTGCCAGCACCTCAGCGACAGGGACTAATGAAAAACTGTTTTTT. Amino acid sequence: CASTSATGTNEKLFF. The full variable domain, in which reference TRBV28 and TRBJ1-4 provide the parts outside the CDR3, is DVKVTQSSRYLVKRTGEKVFLECVQDMDHENMFWYRQDPGLGLRLIYFSYDVKMKEKGDIPEGYSVSREKKERFSLILESASTNQTSMYLCASTSATGTNEKLFFGSGTQLSVL.

In its sample, this clone was seen once. V gene TRBV27 combines with J gene TRBJ1-5; D remains unclear. Deletions cut 1 base from V and 0 bases from J, with 16 bases between. CDR1 MNHEY and CDR2 SMNVEV come from the germline V gene (reference sequence). This CDR3 comprises 18 residues. CDR3 sequence reads: CASSLFGPGSYSNQPQHF. For the CDR3, the DNA is TGTGCCAGCAGTTTATTTGGTCCGGGGTCCTATAGCAATCAGCCCCAGCATTTT.